One sample yielded the 24 T cell receptor beta chains listed below, sequenced in a study of cytomegalovirus exposure and HLA in healthy donors. Primers included in the PCR were 60 Vbeta and 13 Jbeta primers. TCRdb's table, derived via immunoSEQ multiplex PCR, lists solely in-frame clones and lacks some. The table has approximately 92,000 clones, about four fifths seen once; the top ten hold about 3.9%. Specimen: PBMCs. All receptors come from a woman in her 70s in good health and CMV-seropositive.

V and J are TRBV30 and TRBJ2-1, with D tentatively TRBD2 (6 bases). The V end lost 0 bases, the J end lost 4 bases, and 10 bases lay between the germline ends. CDR1 and CDR2 from the germline V gene are GTSNPN and SVGIG (reference sequence). This CDR3 comprises 14 residues. The CDR3 coding sequence is TGTGCCTGGAGTGTACTAGCCGCGTACAATGAGCAGTTCTTC. This codes for CAWSVLAAYNEQFF.

J is TRBJ2-1 and V is TRBV14, with 7 bases matching TRBD2. This CDR3 is 15 amino acids long. The V gene's germline CDR1 is SGHDN and CDR2 FVKESK. V was pared by 1 base and J by 6 bases, with 6 bases of the junction left unmatched. The CDR3, as DNA: TGTGCCAGCAGCCAAGGTGCGGGAGCTCGCAATGAGCAGTTCTTC. Translated: CASSQGAGARNEQFF.

V is TRBV27 and J is TRBJ2-5, with TRBD1 matching over 9 bases. The DNA end lines up better with TRBJ2-7; the J call may be wrong. The CDR3 loop spans 13 amino acids. Germline loops: CDR1 MNHEY, CDR2 SMNVEV (reference sequence). CDR3 coding DNA: TGTGCCAGCCGGGACAGGGAGACATACGAGCAGTACTTC. Translating it yields CASRDRETYEQYF.

With respect to this clone: In the same sample, other DNA sequences code for this CDR3. J is TRBJ2-3 and V is TRBV29-1; TRBD2 aligns across 9 bases. Germline values: CDR1 SQVTM, CDR2 ANQGSEA. Trimming removed 4 bases from V and 4 bases from J; junction bases left unmatched: 9. This CDR3 has 15 amino acids. CDR3 in DNA: TGCAGCGTTGCGACTAGCGGAAGGTCCGCAGATACGCAGTATTTT. It translates to CSVATSGRSADTQYF.

The V gene is TRBV11-2, the J gene TRBJ2-7; possible D gene TRBD1, 5 bases. Germline CDR1 SGHAT, CDR2 FQNNGV. The V end lost 5 bases, the J end lost 5 bases, and 19 bases lay between the germline ends. The CDR3 runs 15 residues. In DNA, the CDR3 is TGTGCCAGCAGCCGACTTCAGGGAAGGGAACACGAGCAGTACTTC. Protein product: CASSRLQGREHEQYF.

The chain links TRBV19 to TRBJ2-3, with D possibly matching TRBD2 (8 bases). Germline V CDR1 and CDR2: LNHDA, SQIVND (reference sequence). The CDR3 extends over 17 amino acids. V lost 1 base and J lost 4, with 18 bases in between. CDR3 DNA: TGTGCCAGTAGTATAGCCGGGGGGGCGGGGACAGCAGATACGCAGTATTTT. Encoded protein: CASSIAGGAGTADTQYF.

The genes are TRBV18 and TRBJ2-5; D is undetermined. Germline V lookup: CDR1 KGHSH, CDR2 LQKENI. The CDR3 length is 15 residues. Trimming shortened V by 3 bases and J by 1 base, and 12 bases separated the two germline ends. Written as DNA, the CDR3 is TGTGCCAGCTCACCCGAGGTGGCTTCCCAAGAGACCCAGTACTTC. It encodes CASSPEVASQETQYF.

The V and J genes are TRBV7-8 and TRBJ2-3, with unresolved D. CDR3 length: 13 residues. In germline, CDR1 is SGHVS, CDR2 FQNEAQ. Trimming took off 1 base at V and 5 bases at J, with 7 bases between the two ends. The CDR3 region has the DNA TGTGCCAGCAGCTTAGTAGGCGGAGATACGCAGTATTTT. It codes for CASSLVGGDTQYF.

This clone was seen a single time. The chain recombines TRBV10-3 with TRBJ2-6; D is perhaps TRBD1 (6 bases). CDR3 length equals 17 residues. The ends were cut back, 0 bases at V and 2 bases at J, with 11 bases in the middle. In germline, CDR1 is ENHRY, CDR2 SYGVKD. The CDR3 DNA sequence: TGTGCCATCAGTGAGTCGACACAGGGTGCTGGGGCCAACGTCCTGACTTTC. Translated, it gives CAISESTQGAGANVLTF.

This chain connects TRBV7-9 to TRBJ2-7, with 7 bases fitting TRBD2. The V segment lost 1 base and the J segment 2 bases; nucleotides outside the gene matches: 5. Germline CDR1 and CDR2: SEHNR and FQNEAQ (reference sequence). This CDR3 has 15 amino acids. CDR3 sequence reads: CASSLGAGKTYEQYF. The CDR3 region has the DNA TGTGCCAGCAGCTTAGGAGCGGGAAAAACCTACGAGCAGTACTTC.

The chain links TRBV23-1 to TRBJ2-5; D not certain. TRBV23-1 qualifies as an ORF whose function is uncertain. The CDR3 has 14 residues. V gave up 2 bases and J gave up 3 bases, with 10 bases separating them. In nucleotides, the CDR3 is TGCGCCAGCAGTCAAGAGCGAGTAAAAGAGACCCAGTACTTC. It encodes CASSQERVKETQYF.

The chain is built from TRBV18 and TRBJ2-5; 11 bases map to TRBD2. CDR3 length equals 15 residues. Germline CDR1 KGHSH, CDR2 LQKENI. With 5 bases clipped from V and 4 bases from J, the junction kept 6 bases outside the gene matches. CDR3 region: CASSIAGGPGETQYF. The CDR3 nucleotides read TGTGCCAGCTCAATAGCGGGAGGGCCGGGAGAGACCCAGTACTTC.

The chain joins TRBV7-8 to TRBJ2-7; the D is unclear. The germline V and J ends were trimmed by 1 base and 0 bases, with 7 bases remaining between them. Germline-derived CDR1 and CDR2 are SGHVS and FQNEAQ. This CDR3 has 14 residues. This chain's CDR3 is CASSLGTTSYEQYF. The CDR3 coding sequence is TGTGCCAGCAGCTTAGGCACTACCTCCTACGAGCAGTACTTC.

This chain joins TRBV29-1 and TRBJ2-3; 13 bases are a match to TRBD2. The CDR3 consists of 13 residues. The V gene end was trimmed by 6 bases and the J gene end by 6 bases; junction bases not matched to a gene: 3. Germline V gives CDR1 SQVTM, CDR2 ANQGSEA. The CDR3 region is CSVGTSGIDTQYF. CDR3 nucleotides: TGCAGCGTAGGGACTAGCGGGATTGATACGCAGTATTTT.

V usage is TRBV6-1 and J usage is TRBJ1-2; tentative D call: TRBD1 (5 bases). Trimming left V 2 bases short and J 0 bases short, with 10 bases between. The germline V gene encodes CDR1 MNHNS and CDR2 SASEGT. The CDR3 runs 15 residues. The CDR3 sequence is CASSEWGSANYGYTF. CDR3 in DNA: TGTGCCAGCAGTGAATGGGGCAGCGCTAACTATGGCTACACCTTC.

This chain uses TRBV14 with TRBJ2-7, with D possibly matching TRBD2 (5 bases). CDR3 length: 13 amino acids. CDR1 is SGHDN and CDR2 is FVKESK in the germline V gene. Trimming removed 4 bases at V and 7 bases at J, with 14 bases between. CDR3 coding DNA: TGTGCCAGCAGCCTCTCGACTATAGGGGAGCAGTACTTC. This codes for CASSLSTIGEQYF.

This clone came up once. The chain uses TRBV6-6 and TRBJ2-7; D perhaps matches TRBD2 (6 bases). Trimming cost V 4 bases and J 3 bases, with 13 bases left between them. This CDR3 comprises 14 residues. Germline values: CDR1 MNHNY, CDR2 SVGAGI (reference sequence). The CDR3 here is CASSWDSLGYEQYF. The CDR3 DNA follows: TGTGCCAGCAGTTGGGACTCGCTCGGCTACGAGCAGTACTTC.

Regarding this clone: Other DNA sequences in this specimen translate into the identical CDR3. This chain's CDR3 is CAIGRGEQPQHF. The CDR3 DNA is TGTGCCATCGGGAGGGGTGAACAGCCCCAGCATTTT. V is TRBV10-3 and J is TRBJ1-5; D is perhaps TRBD1 (5 bases). V was shortened by 8 bases and J by 7 bases, with 12 bases between the two germline ends. Germline V CDR1 and CDR2: ENHRY, SYGVKD. CDR3 length: 12 amino acids.

Worth noting for this clone: This sample also contains other DNA sequences that code for the same CDR3. The gene calls are TRBV7-2 and TRBJ2-2; the D gene is possibly TRBD2 (5 bases). V gave up 1 base and J gave up 6 bases, with 9 bases separating them. CDR1 is SGHTA and CDR2 is FQGNSA in the germline V gene. This CDR3 spans 14 amino acids. CDR3 bases: TGTGCCAGCAGCTTAGGAGGGTCGGCCGGGGAGCTGTTTTTT. Translating gives CASSLGGSAGELFF.

The V gene is TRBV7-8, the J gene TRBJ2-5; D is unclear. This CDR3 spans 14 amino acids. Deletions cut 2 bases from V and 7 bases from J, with 14 bases between. Germline CDR1 SGHVS, CDR2 FQNEAQ. The CDR3 protein is CASSLSSVPGTQYF. DNA for the CDR3: TGTGCCAGCAGCTTAAGTTCCGTGCCGGGGACCCAGTACTTC.

The chain recombines TRBV18 with TRBJ2-7; D is perhaps TRBD1 (7 bases). The CDR3 has 20 amino acids. In germline, CDR1 is KGHSH, CDR2 LQKENI. Trimming removed 4 bases from V and 2 bases from J, with 30 bases in between. As DNA, the CDR3 is TGTGCCAGCTCACTCGCTCCGGGACAGAAGGGGGGATCCAAAGCCTACGAGCAGTACTTC. Translated, it gives CASSLAPGQKGGSKAYEQYF.

The rearrangement uses TRBV18 and TRBJ2-1, with 9 bases that match TRBD2. The ends lost 3 bases at V and 6 bases at J; junction bases unmatched: 6. The CDR3 runs 15 residues. Germline V gene sequence: CDR1 KGHSH, CDR2 LQKENI. The DNA for the CDR3 is TGTGCCAGCTCACCTTATAGCGGGAGTGGCAATGAGCAGTTCTTC. Protein sequence: CASSPYSGSGNEQFF.

The gene calls are TRBV28 and TRBJ2-6; a possible D gene is TRBD1 (6 bases). Per germline, CDR1 MDHEN and CDR2 SYDVKM. This CDR3 has 15 residues. V lost 6 bases and J 2 bases, leaving 11 bases between the germline ends. DNA for the CDR3: TGTGCCAGCAGACCGAACAGGGCTGGGGCCAACGTCCTGACTTTC. This sequence encodes CASRPNRAGANVLTF.

This sequence joins TRBV2 and TRBJ1-1, with 9 bases that match TRBD1. J gave up 4 bases and V 5 bases, and 8 bases lay outside the gene matches. The germline CDR1 and CDR2 sequences are SNHLY and FYNNEI. CDR3 length: 15 amino acids. Written as DNA, the CDR3 is TGTGCCAGCAGTTCTCGACAGGGGGTGGGCACTGAAGCTTTCTTT. Its protein is CASSSRQGVGTEAFF.